Shown below are 24 T cell receptor beta chains from a single sample sequenced in a study of T-cell memory formation after mild COVID-19. MiXCR, applied by TCRdb to the 5' RACE reads, yields one record per CDR3 protein. The table shows about 430,000 distinct CDR3 sequences, with 24% occurring only once. The sample comprised PBMCs or a T cell subset sorted from them (not recorded which). Receptors originate from an adult woman who had mild COVID-19 (a few samples of this study predate the infection). Cell type and time point are not known.

This chain uses TRBV6-2 or TRBV6-3 with TRBJ2-7; tentative D call: TRBD2 (7 bases). The ends were cut back, 6 bases at V and 3 bases at J, with 24 bases in the middle. The length of the CDR3 is 17 residues. Germline CDR1 is MNHEY and CDR2 is SVGEGT. In DNA, the CDR3 is TGTGCCAGCAGGTCAGCCCTTAGGCGGGGGCTAGTCTACGAGCAGTACTTC. It encodes CASRSALRRGLVYEQYF.

This clonotype was observed a handful of times. This chain joins TRBV6-5 and TRBJ2-2; TRBD1 agrees at 11 bases. The CDR3 has 16 residues. The V gene end was trimmed by 6 bases and the J gene end by 7 bases; junction bases not matched to a gene: 10. Germline V CDR1 and CDR2: MNHEY, SVGAGI. The CDR3 bases are TGTGCCAGCAGGGAGGACAGGGGGCTCATCGTCGGGGAGCTGTTTTTT. It yields the protein CASREDRGLIVGELFF.

In this sample, this clonotype turned up many times. V usage is TRBV11-1 and J usage is TRBJ2-7, with 10 bases fitting TRBD1. Germline trimming cut 1 base from V and 2 bases from J; bases unmatched to any gene: 2. Germline CDR1 is SGHAT and CDR2 is FQDESV (reference sequence). The CDR3 has 15 residues. CDR3 amino acids: CASSLDGTGAYEQYF. CDR3 in DNA: TGTGCCAGCAGCTTAGACGGGACAGGGGCCTACGAGCAGTACTTC.

This clonotype has more than one count but fewer than ten. The rearrangement uses TRBV6-6 and TRBJ1-5, with D possibly matching TRBD1 (5 bases). Looked up from germline, CDR1 is MNHNY and CDR2 is SVGAGI (reference sequence). CDR3 length equals 13 residues. V lost 5 bases and J lost 7, with 12 bases in between. Here the CDR3 reads CASSVTQGQPQHF. CDR3 nucleotides: TGTGCCAGCAGTGTGACCCAGGGACAGCCCCAGCATTTT.

V is TRBV6-6 and J is TRBJ1-1; 12 bases agree with TRBD1. The CDR3 has 16 residues. The germline V gene has CDR1 MNHNY and CDR2 SVGAGI (reference sequence). Unmatched junction bases numbered 9, after V lost 8 bases and J lost 2 bases. In DNA form, the CDR3 reads TGTGCCAGCGGATACCGGGACAGGGGGCAAAACACTGAAGCTTTCTTT. As protein: CASGYRDRGQNTEAFF.

The V call is TRBV7-9, the J call TRBJ1-1; the D is unclear. Germline CDR1 is SEHNR and CDR2 is FQNEAQ (reference sequence). The ends were cut back, 6 bases at V and 3 bases at J, with 17 bases in the middle. This CDR3 has 15 amino acids. This CDR3 reads CASSNFLYGYTEAFF. The CDR3 DNA is TGTGCCAGCAGTAACTTTCTGTACGGGTACACTGAAGCTTTCTTT. Variable domain in full (rest from reference TRBV7-9 and TRBJ1-1): DTGVSQNPRHKITKRGQNVTFRCDPISEHNRLYWYRQTLGQGPEFLTYFQNEAQLEKSRLLSDRFSAERPKGSFSTLEIQRTEQGDSAMYLCASSNFLYGYTEAFFGQGTRLTVV.

J is TRBJ1-3 and V is TRBV9, with 9 bases lining up with TRBD1. J gave up 0 bases and V 2 bases, and 3 bases lay outside the gene matches. Germline assignment: CDR1 SGDLS and CDR2 YYNGEE. The CDR3 length is 16 residues. CDR3: CASSVTTGGSGNTIYF. CDR3 DNA sequence: TGTGCCAGCAGCGTGACGACAGGGGGCTCTGGAAACACCATATATTTT.

The chain joins TRBV6-5 to TRBJ1-1; D gene unclear. There are 14 residues in the CDR3. V was trimmed by 6 bases and J by 1 base, leaving 12 bases between them. The germline gives CDR1 MNHEY, CDR2 SVGAGI. CDR3 nucleotides: TGTGCCAGCAGCCCAATGCAGAAGAACACTGAAGCTTTCTTT. Translation: CASSPMQKNTEAFF.

CDR3 in amino acids: CATSRDRDRVLFNYGYTF. The CDR3 bases are TGTGCCACCAGCAGAGATCGGGACAGGGTCCTCTTTAACTATGGCTACACCTTC. V usage is TRBV15 and J usage is TRBJ1-2, with TRBD1 matching 9 bases. Germline CDR1 is LNHNV and CDR2 is YYDKDF (reference sequence). Unmatched junction bases numbered 9, after V lost 0 bases and J lost 1 base. The CDR3 extends over 18 amino acids.

This clonotype was counted only a few times. Here the CDR3 reads CSARIGTNYGYTF. The DNA of the CDR3 is TGCAGCGCCAGAATAGGGACTAACTATGGCTACACCTTC. V gene TRBV29-1 combines with J gene TRBJ1-2; D not certain. CDR1 is SQVTM and CDR2 is ANQGSEA in the germline V gene. V lost 7 bases and J 0 bases, leaving 12 bases between the germline ends. The CDR3 covers 13 residues. The whole variable domain, filled in from reference TRBV29-1 and TRBJ1-2, reads SAVISQKPSRDICQRGTSLTIQCQVDSQVTMMFWYRQQPGQSLTLIATANQGSEATYESGFVIDKFPISRPNLTFSTLTVSNMSPEDSSIYLCSARIGTNYGYTFGSGTRLTVV.

This clonotype was seen more than once but under ten times. The chain links TRBV29-1 to TRBJ2-5; 12 nucleotides match TRBD2. This CDR3 contains 16 residues. V was pared by 4 bases and J by 4 bases, with 10 bases of the junction left unmatched. In germline, CDR1 is SQVTM, CDR2 ANQGSEA. CDR3: CSVVPSGGVFPETQYF. The CDR3 nucleotides read TGCAGCGTTGTTCCTAGCGGGGGGGTCTTTCCAGAGACCCAGTACTTC.

The chain has TRBV20-1 and TRBJ2-7; 8 bases align to TRBD2. With 1 base clipped from V and 4 bases from J, the junction kept 12 bases outside the gene matches. In germline, CDR1 is DFQATT, CDR2 SNEGSKA (reference sequence). The CDR3 has 16 residues. The CDR3 sequence is CSARGISGTDEYEQYF. In DNA form, the CDR3 reads TGCAGTGCTAGAGGAATTAGCGGGACCGACGAATACGAGCAGTACTTC.

V and J are TRBV12-3 or TRBV12-4 and TRBJ1-2; D ambiguous. Trimming shortened V by 8 bases and J by 8 bases, and 15 bases separated the two germline ends. The CDR3 is 12 amino acids. DNA of the CDR3: TGTGCCAGCCAAAACGAGCCGGGAGGCTACACCTTC. Translation gives CASQNEPGGYTF.

This clonotype has more than one count but fewer than ten. This chain uses TRBV29-1 with TRBJ2-2; D is undetermined. The V gene lost 6 bases and the J gene lost 4 bases, with 18 bases spanning the gap. CDR1 is SQVTM and CDR2 is ANQGSEA in the germline V gene. This CDR3 region has 15 residues. CDR3 residues: CSVATDLLATGELFF. In DNA, the CDR3 is TGCAGCGTCGCGACCGATTTATTAGCCACCGGGGAGCTGTTTTTT.

The CDR3 loop reads CASSLVSEVNYGYTF. The CDR3 DNA sequence: TGTGCCAGCAGCTTAGTTTCCGAGGTTAACTATGGCTACACCTTC. V and J are TRBV7-2 and TRBJ1-2; D not resolved. Germline assignment: CDR1 SGHTA and CDR2 FQGNSA. The germline V and J ends were trimmed by 1 base and 1 base, with 10 bases remaining between them. The CDR3 is made up of 15 amino acids.

The gene calls are TRBV12-3 or TRBV12-4 and TRBJ2-5; the D gene is possibly TRBD1 (7 bases). This CDR3 has 17 residues. With 3 bases removed from V and 5 bases from J, the gap between germline ends came to 22 bases. CDR3: CASSFLIRSRGVETQYF. CDR3 coding DNA: TGTGCCAGCAGTTTTTTGATTCGGAGCAGGGGGGTGGAGACCCAGTACTTC.

In this sample, this clonotype turned up a few times. The V and J genes are TRBV7-2 and TRBJ1-4; perhaps TRBD1 as D (6 bases). The germline CDR1 and CDR2 sequences are SGHTA and FQGNSA. This CDR3 region has 15 residues. V was trimmed by 5 bases and J by 7 bases, leaving 17 bases between them. The CDR3 spells CASSITGLPSEKLFF. CDR3 coding DNA: TGTGCCAGCAGCATAACAGGGTTGCCTAGTGAAAAACTGTTTTTT.

This clonotype has a handful of counts. V is TRBV27 and J is TRBJ2-7, with 7 positions matching TRBD2. V dropped 6 bases and J dropped 5; count of bases not matched to a gene: 10. The CDR3 runs to 14 residues. Germline V gives CDR1 MNHEY, CDR2 SMNVEV (reference sequence). CDR3 bases: TGTGCCAGCAGCCGTCGCGGGAGTTCGAACGAGCAGTACTTC. It encodes CASSRRGSSNEQYF.

The chain is built from TRBV9 and TRBJ2-1; 10 bases are a match to TRBD2. The germline V gene has CDR1 SGDLS and CDR2 YYNGEE. The J segment lost 4 bases and the V segment lost 3 bases, leaving 7 bases of the junction unmatched. This CDR3 contains 16 residues. CDR3 region: CASSGGGTSVYNEQFF. The CDR3 region has the DNA TGTGCCAGCAGCGGGGGAGGGACTAGCGTGTACAATGAGCAGTTCTTC.

This clonotype was detected only a few times. This chain joins TRBV11-2 and TRBJ2-1, with TRBD2 identical over 7 bases. Germline V lookup: CDR1 SGHAT, CDR2 FQNNGV. CDR3 length: 14 amino acids. Trimming at V came to 2 bases and at J to 5 bases, leaving 3 bases not matched to a gene. CDR3 nucleotide sequence: TGTGCCAGCAGCTTACTTCGGGGGGACAATGAGCAGTTCTTC. Amino acid sequence: CASSLLRGDNEQFF.

This clonotype has just a few counts. This chain uses TRBV4-2 with TRBJ1-5; a possible D gene is TRBD1 (6 bases). The CDR3 sequence is 17 residues long. Trimming shortened V by 0 bases and J by 0 bases, and 12 bases separated the two germline ends. Germline V CDR1 and CDR2: LGHNA, YNFKEQ. The CDR3 loop is CASSQDWGTPSNQPQHF. As DNA, the CDR3 is TGTGCCAGCAGCCAAGATTGGGGGACACCTAGCAATCAGCCCCAGCATTTT.

This chain connects TRBV9 to TRBJ1-1; possible D gene TRBD1, 5 bases. This CDR3 region has 14 residues. V lost 3 bases to trimming and J lost 4 bases, with 13 bases between them. The germline CDR1 and CDR2 sequences are SGDLS and YYNGEE. As DNA, the CDR3 is TGTGCCAGCAGCGCGACAGAATGGGCCACTGAAGCTTTCTTT. Encoded protein: CASSATEWATEAFF.

The sample holds a few counts of this clonotype. V is TRBV29-1 and J is TRBJ2-5; TRBD1 or TRBD2 may be the D gene (6 bases each). V was cut by 7 bases and J by 5 bases, with 20 bases left in between. The CDR3 is 14 amino acids. CDR1 is SQVTM, CDR2 ANQGSEA, per germline. The CDR3 nucleotides are TGCAGCGGGGGGGCCACGGGTGGAGCGGAGACCCAGTACTTC. Protein: CSGGATGGAETQYF. Full variable domain (rest looked up from reference TRBV29-1 and TRBJ2-5): SAVISQKPSRDICQRGTSLTIQCQVDSQVTMMFWYRQQPGQSLTLIATANQGSEATYESGFVIDKFPISRPNLTFSTLTVSNMSPEDSSIYLCSGGATGGAETQYFGPGTRLLVL.

This clonotype was seen a handful of times. The rearrangement joins TRBV5-1 to TRBJ2-7; 9 bases agree with TRBD2. The V and J ends lost 5 bases and 6 bases, in that order; junction bases with no gene match: 6. The CDR3 length is 13 residues. Looked up from germline, CDR1 is SGHRS and CDR2 is YFSETQ. The CDR3 DNA follows: TGCGCCAGCAGGCGGGAGGGGAGCAGCGAGCAGTACTTC. This sequence encodes CASRREGSSEQYF.